A selection of T cell receptor beta chains follows, all from one sample in a study of blood T cell repertoires in COVID-19. Repertoires were generated with immunoSEQ multiplex PCR, while TCRdb's copy carries only in-frame clones and drops some. In the table there are 50,000 to 60,000 clones, roughly 80% of which are singletons. The specimen sequenced was peripheral blood. The receptors originated from a human donor in a cohort sampled during active or convalescent COVID-19. The CDR3 runs from the conserved cysteine through the conserved F or W. A D gene is named only where the DNA matches it firmly.

-	TRBV6-2/TRBV6-3	TRBJ2-7	15	CASSRDRIAGYEQYF
-	TRBV5-6	TRBJ2-6	15	CASTLEGSGANVLTF
TRBD2	TRBV5-4	TRBJ2-7	14	CASSSTGLSSEQYF
-	TRBV4-2	TRBJ1-4	14	CASSQGIANEKLFF
TRBD2	TRBV4-1	TRBJ2-3	16	CASSQEATSVKNTQYF
-	TRBV7-9	TRBJ1-2	14	CASSLDSGSYGYTF
TRBD1	TRBV6-5	TRBJ1-2	14	CASSTGQGLYGYTF
-	TRBV4-1	TRBJ2-5	15	CASSSRGLGGETQYF
TRBD1	TRBV4-3	TRBJ1-4	19	CASSQDTGRGRTTNEKLFF
TRBD2	TRBV13	TRBJ2-1	16	CASSPRTSGGPTEQFF
-	TRBV11-3	TRBJ2-2	14	CASSLFQNTGELFF
TRBD1	TRBV11-2	TRBJ2-7	16	CASRPSRDRGFNEQYF
TRBD2	TRBV11-1	TRBJ2-1	18	CASSLAGTSGGGRNEQFF
TRBD2	TRBV7-2	TRBJ2-5	16	CASSLAWAGGQETQYF
-	TRBV4-3	TRBJ1-4	16	CASSHFHQHAGEKLFF
TRBD1	TRBV29-1	TRBJ1-2	14	CSVALRTGPYGYTF
TRBD1	TRBV4-3	TRBJ2-1	16	CASSQGGDRAYNEQFF
TRBD2	TRBV28	TRBJ2-5	16	CASSRPSGGAWETQYF
-	TRBV4-3	TRBJ1-2	15	CASSPPVGGEYGYTF
TRBD2	TRBV27	TRBJ2-7	15	CASSTPQGGSYEQYF
TRBD1	TRBV25-1	TRBJ1-1	16	CASSDGNRGRYTEAFF
TRBD1	TRBV27	TRBJ1-1	15	CASSLGQGADTEAFF
TRBD1	TRBV5-1	TRBJ1-1	14	CASSPGQVYTEAFF
-	TRBV7-9	TRBJ2-2	16	CASSLRGGARTGELFF
TRBD1	TRBV27	TRBJ1-6	13	CASSLDRVSPLHF
-	TRBV3-1/TRBV3-2	TRBJ1-6	14	CASSQEGAASPLHF
-	TRBV7-2	TRBJ1-1	14	CASSLQASNTEAFF
TRBD2	TRBV7-8	TRBJ2-5	15	CASSFGASGGETQYF
-	TRBV19	TRBJ2-1	14	CASSSGRSYNEQFF
-	TRBV19	TRBJ1-6	16	CASSSFRARVDSPLHF
-	TRBV5-6	TRBJ1-5	18	CASIQVRTVRTFGQPQHF
-	TRBV7-2	TRBJ1-5	15	CASSLDQGNNQPQHF
TRBD2	TRBV5-4	TRBJ2-5	15	CASSSTSGGAETQYF
-	TRBV19	TRBJ1-2	13	CASRPVAVDGYTF
-	TRBV5-6	TRBJ1-2	15	CASSQDSLGNYGYTF
-	TRBV5-6	TRBJ2-7	14	CASSLRDGIDEQYF
-	TRBV6-1	TRBJ2-1	11	CASSDRNEQFF
-	TRBV4-1	TRBJ1-6	16	CASSRPGTGANSPLHF
-	TRBV19	TRBJ1-6	17	CASSIVGLSSYNSPLHF
TRBD1	TRBV9	TRBJ1-2	14	CASSDPTGYGGYTF
TRBD1	TRBV19	TRBJ2-2	17	CASSIPGTGVNTGELFF
-	TRBV2	TRBJ2-6	18	CASSQTGPPSSGANVLTF
-	TRBV11-3	TRBJ1-1	13	CASSSDSNTEAFF
-	TRBV7-9	TRBJ1-2	15	CASSLDGTRNYGYTF
TRBD1	TRBV7-3	TRBJ2-7	14	CASSPGQGPYEQYF
-	TRBV5-1	TRBJ1-2	13	CASSLVGNSGYTF
-	TRBV5-4	TRBJ2-1	13	CASSLRDNNEQFF
-	TRBV4-3	TRBJ2-1	15	CASSQEQGSYNEQFF
-	TRBV4-3	TRBJ2-7	14	CASSQGLISYEQYF
TRBD1	TRBV19	TRBJ1-5	16	CASSGGQFLSNQPQHF
TRBD1	TRBV6-6	TRBJ2-7	14	CASRTGTGSYEQYF
-	TRBV15	TRBJ2-2	14	CATSGGPNTGELFF
-	TRBV7-2	TRBJ2-5	16	CASSPRRGRGDETQYF
TRBD1	TRBV7-2	TRBJ1-3	15	CASSRTGEPGNTIYF
TRBD2	TRBV5-1	TRBJ2-2	15	CASSESSGDTGELFF
TRBD1	TRBV27	TRBJ1-2	15	CASSFADRVGYGYTF
TRBD1	TRBV7-3	TRBJ2-7	18	CASSFRHLGQDNSYEQYF
-	TRBV6-2/TRBV6-3	TRBJ1-3	15	CASSRDRQLGNTIYF
TRBD1	TRBV24-1	TRBJ2-2	14	CATSDDRDGGELFF